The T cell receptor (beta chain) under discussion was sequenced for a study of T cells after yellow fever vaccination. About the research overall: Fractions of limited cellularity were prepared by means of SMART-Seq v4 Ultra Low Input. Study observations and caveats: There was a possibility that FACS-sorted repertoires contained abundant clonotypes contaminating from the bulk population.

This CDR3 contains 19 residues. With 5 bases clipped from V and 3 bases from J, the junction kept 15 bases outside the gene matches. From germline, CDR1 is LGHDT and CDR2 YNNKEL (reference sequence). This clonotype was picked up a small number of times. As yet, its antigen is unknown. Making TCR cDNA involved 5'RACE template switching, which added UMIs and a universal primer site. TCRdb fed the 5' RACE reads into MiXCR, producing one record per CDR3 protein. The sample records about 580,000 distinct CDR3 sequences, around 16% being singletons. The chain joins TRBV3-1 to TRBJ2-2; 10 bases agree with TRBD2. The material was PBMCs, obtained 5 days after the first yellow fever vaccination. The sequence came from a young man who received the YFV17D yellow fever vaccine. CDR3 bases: TGTGCCAGCAGCGCTCTAGCGGGGGCGTTCTTTCGGGACACCGGGGAGCTGTTTTTT. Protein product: CASSALAGAFFRDTGELFF. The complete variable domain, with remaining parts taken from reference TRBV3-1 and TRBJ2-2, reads DTAVSQTPKYLVTQMGNDKSIKCEQNLGHDTMYWYKQDSKKFLKIMFSYNNKELIINETVPNRFSPKSPDKAHLNLHINSLELGDSAVYFCASSALAGAFFRDTGELFFGEGSRLTVL.